Listed here are 20 T cell receptor beta chains from one sample, sequenced in a study of T cell responses to AZD1222 COVID-19 vaccine. The data were produced by immunoSEQ multiplex PCR, yet TCRdb's version contains in-frame clones alone and is incomplete. Among about 80,000 clones listed, approximately 85% were seen once. The source material was peripheral blood, sampled 28 days after the second AZD1222 dose. The receptors originated from an adult who received the AZD1222 COVID-19 vaccine.

This rearrangement joins TRBV18 to TRBJ2-3; D might be TRBD2 (6 bases). Trimming took off 1 base at V and 2 bases at J, with 7 bases between the two ends. Germline CDR1 is KGHSH and CDR2 is LQKENI. The length of the CDR3 is 14 residues. CDR3 DNA: TGTGCCAGCTCACCACTAGCGGACACAGATACGCAGTATTTT. As protein: CASSPLADTDTQYF.

The CDR3, as DNA: TGTGCCACCCAGGACAGTTTAATGTCCTACGAGCAGTACTTC. Translating it yields CATQDSLMSYEQYF. The chain has TRBV6-5 and TRBJ2-7, with D possibly matching TRBD1 (6 bases). This CDR3 is 14 amino acids long. The V and J ends lost 10 bases and 1 base respectively, with 17 bases between them. CDR1 and CDR2 from the germline V gene are MNHEY and SVGAGI.

The chain is built from TRBV2 and TRBJ2-5; D is unresolved. Germline CDR1 SNHLY, CDR2 FYNNEI. The CDR3 totals 14 residues. V was clipped by 5 bases and J by 4 bases, with 14 bases between them. The CDR3 region is CASSRENSPETQYF. For the CDR3, the DNA is TGTGCCAGCAGTAGGGAAAATAGCCCAGAGACCCAGTACTTC.

The chain links TRBV6-2 or TRBV6-3 to TRBJ1-6, with 12 bases lining up with TRBD1. This CDR3 spans 15 amino acids. Germline trimming cut 4 bases from V and 9 bases from J; bases unmatched to any gene: 4. Germline CDR1 and CDR2: MNHEY and SVGEGT. CDR3 sequence reads: CASSFPGQGASPLHF. The CDR3 DNA reads TGTGCCAGCAGTTTCCCGGGACAGGGGGCTTCACCCCTCCACTTT.

The chain has TRBV14 and TRBJ1-2, with 8 nucleotides matching TRBD1. V gave up 4 bases and J gave up 8 bases; unmatched junction bases: 15. From germline, CDR1 is SGHDN and CDR2 FVKESK. The CDR3 consists of 16 residues. The CDR3 region is CASSPLGQGAVEGYTF. The CDR3 DNA reads TGTGCCAGCAGCCCCCTGGGGCAGGGGGCTGTTGAGGGCTACACCTTC.

The chain couples TRBV4-1 to TRBJ2-2; D possibly corresponds to TRBD1 (7 bases). This CDR3 comprises 15 residues. Germline V gene data show CDR1 as MGHRA and CDR2 as YSYEKL. Trimming removed 7 bases at V and 7 bases at J, with 19 bases between. The CDR3 DNA reads TGCGCCAGCACCCGGACAGGAGGGAATAACGGGGAGCTGTTTTTT. Amino acid sequence: CASTRTGGNNGELFF.

The chain carries TRBV12-3 or TRBV12-4 and TRBJ2-7, with D hard to call. Trimming stripped 3 bases from V and 1 base from J, with 4 bases between. CDR3 length equals 12 residues. Here the CDR3 DNA reads TGTGCCAGCAGTTTCTTTTCCTACGAGCAGTACTTC. This encodes CASSFFSYEQYF.

The genes are TRBV15 and TRBJ1-4; D remains unclear. Germline CDR1 is LNHNV and CDR2 is YYDKDF (reference sequence). The CDR3 loop spans 16 amino acids. The ends were cut back, 5 bases at V and 0 bases at J, with 13 bases in the middle. The CDR3 DNA follows: TGTGCCACCAGCCCACCGATTTTAACAACTAATGAAAAACTGTTTTTT. Amino acid sequence: CATSPPILTTNEKLFF.

The CDR3 is CASGLVPFSRQGENYGYTF. In DNA form, the CDR3 reads TGTGCTAGTGGTTTGGTACCCTTCTCCAGACAGGGAGAAAACTATGGCTACACCTTC. The V call is TRBV12-5, the J call TRBJ1-2; 7 nucleotides line up with TRBD1. The V gene end was trimmed by 0 bases and the J gene end by 2 bases; junction bases not matched to a gene: 15. Germline CDR1 LGHNT, CDR2 FRNRAP. The CDR3 length is 19 residues.

The rearrangement uses TRBV19 and TRBJ2-2, with TRBD1 identical over 7 bases. CDR3 length equals 16 residues. V gave up 2 bases and J gave up 4 bases; unmatched junction bases: 7. The V gene's germline CDR1 is LNHDA and CDR2 SQIVND (reference sequence). CDR3 nucleotide sequence: TGTGCCAGTAGTATAAGAGGGGGCAGGGTCACCGGGGAGCTGTTTTTT. This translates into CASSIRGGRVTGELFF.

The CDR3 DNA reads as TGTGCCTGGAGCGGGGGACTAGCGCCTAAAAATGAGCAGTTCTTC. This translates into CAWSGGLAPKNEQFF. The rearrangement links TRBV30 to TRBJ2-1, with 10 bases aligning to TRBD2. After removal of 3 bases from V and 7 bases from J, the junction contained 9 bases not matched to a gene. Germline loops: CDR1 GTSNPN, CDR2 SVGIG (reference sequence). The CDR3 sequence is 15 residues long.

This chain links TRBV30 with TRBJ2-1; no clear D gene. The germline CDR1 and CDR2 sequences are GTSNPN and SVGIG (reference sequence). V was clipped by 5 bases and J by 7 bases, with 6 bases between them. The length of the CDR3 is 10 residues. The CDR3 loop is CAWGENEQFF. The DNA of the CDR3 is TGTGCCTGGGGGGAAAATGAGCAGTTCTTC. Complete variable domain (other parts from reference TRBV30 and TRBJ2-1): SQTIHQWPATLVQPVGSPLSLECTVEGTSNPNLYWYRQAAGRGLQLLFYSVGIGQISSEVPQNLSASRPQDRQFILSSKKLLLSDSGFYLCAWGENEQFFGPGTRLTVL.

The chain links TRBV4-3 to TRBJ2-5; D call uncertain. This CDR3 is built from 15 residues. V gave up 0 bases and J gave up 7 bases, with 15 bases separating them. Germline V gives CDR1 LGHNA, CDR2 YSLEER. The CDR3 DNA sequence: TGCGCCAGCAGCCAAGAAGTCGGCGCGTTCGGGACCCAGTACTTC. Its protein is CASSQEVGAFGTQYF.

This clone was detected a few times. The V call is TRBV5-1, the J call TRBJ1-1; D unclear. Germline CDR1 reads SGHRS; CDR2 reads YFSETQ. The CDR3 spans 14 residues. Trimming took off 2 bases at V and 1 base at J, with 9 bases between the two ends. The CDR3 DNA sequence: TGCGCCAGCAGCTTCCAGGCCTCGAACACTGAAGCTTTCTTT. Its protein product is CASSFQASNTEAFF.

The chain joins TRBV10-3 to TRBJ2-1; the match to TRBD2 covers 12 bases. There are 16 residues in the CDR3. V lost 3 bases, J lost 7 bases, and 7 bases stayed unmatched. Looked up from germline, CDR1 is ENHRY and CDR2 is SYGVKD. The CDR3 sequence is CAISDPSGGAGNEQFF. CDR3 in DNA: TGTGCCATCAGTGACCCTAGCGGGGGGGCAGGGAATGAGCAGTTCTTC.

The chain recombines TRBV9 with TRBJ1-1; a weak D match, TRBD1 (5 bases). This CDR3 has 14 amino acids. V was pared by 4 bases and J by 4 bases, with 14 bases between. Germline loops: CDR1 SGDLS, CDR2 YYNGEE. The chain's CDR3 is CASSQYTGLTEAFF. CDR3 in DNA: TGTGCCAGCAGCCAATATACGGGACTCACTGAAGCTTTCTTT.

This clone is termed medium-sized. The same CDR3 can be traced to other DNA sequences in this sample. The chain is built from TRBV7-3 and TRBJ2-1; the D gene is possibly TRBD2 (5 bases). V was clipped by 5 bases and J by 3 bases, with 17 bases between them. The CDR3 covers 16 residues. Germline CDR1 SGHTA, CDR2 FQGTGA. CDR3 nucleotide sequence: TGTGCCAGCAGCCCCAACCCCGGACTCCGCTACAATGAGCAGTTCTTC. It encodes CASSPNPGLRYNEQFF.

About this clone: An end of the junction differs from the germline gene, which may be a read error. V is TRBV10-1 and J is TRBJ2-3; tentative D call: TRBD1 (5 bases). Germline V gene lookup returns CDR1 WNHNN and CDR2 SYGVQD (reference sequence). This CDR3 is built from 15 residues. The CDR3 DNA sequence: TGCGCCAGCAGTGAGATGAGGCAGGGCACAAATACGCAGTATTTT. This sequence encodes CASSEMRQGTNTQYF.

Points on this clone: The sample holds other DNA sequences that translate to the same CDR3. The chain links TRBV4-3 to TRBJ2-7, with TRBD1 as a possible D gene (6 bases). Between the trimmed V and J ends, which lost 1 base and 3 bases, there was a span of 13 bases. There are 15 residues in the CDR3. Per germline, CDR1 LGHNA and CDR2 YSLEER. CDR3 sequence: CASSQGQATIYEQYF. The CDR3 nucleotides read TGCGCCAGCAGCCAAGGACAGGCCACCATCTACGAGCAGTACTTC.

This clone was counted a few times. The chain joins TRBV9 to TRBJ2-5, with TRBD1 as a possible D gene (6 bases). Germline V lookup: CDR1 SGDLS, CDR2 YYNGEE. The CDR3 loop spans 13 amino acids. V lost 0 bases and J 4 bases, leaving 7 bases between the germline ends. This CDR3 reads CASSVDRAETQYF. The CDR3 DNA is TGTGCCAGCAGCGTAGACAGGGCAGAGACCCAGTACTTC.